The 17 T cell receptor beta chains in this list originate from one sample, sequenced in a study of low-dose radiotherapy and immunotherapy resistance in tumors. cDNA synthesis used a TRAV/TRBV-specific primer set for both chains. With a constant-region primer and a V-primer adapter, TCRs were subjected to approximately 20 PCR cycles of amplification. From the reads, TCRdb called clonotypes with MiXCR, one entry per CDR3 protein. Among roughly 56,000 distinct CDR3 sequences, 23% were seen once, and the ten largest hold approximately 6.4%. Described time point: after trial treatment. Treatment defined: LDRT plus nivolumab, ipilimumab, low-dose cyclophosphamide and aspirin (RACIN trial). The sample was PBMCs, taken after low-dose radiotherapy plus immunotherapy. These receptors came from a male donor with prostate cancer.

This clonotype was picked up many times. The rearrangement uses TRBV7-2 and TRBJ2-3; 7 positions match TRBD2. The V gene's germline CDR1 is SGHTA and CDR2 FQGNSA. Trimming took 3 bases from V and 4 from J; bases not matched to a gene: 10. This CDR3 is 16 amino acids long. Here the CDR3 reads CASSFGGTVGADTQYF. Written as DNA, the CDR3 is TGTGCCAGCAGCTTCGGGGGGACGGTGGGTGCAGATACGCAGTATTTT.

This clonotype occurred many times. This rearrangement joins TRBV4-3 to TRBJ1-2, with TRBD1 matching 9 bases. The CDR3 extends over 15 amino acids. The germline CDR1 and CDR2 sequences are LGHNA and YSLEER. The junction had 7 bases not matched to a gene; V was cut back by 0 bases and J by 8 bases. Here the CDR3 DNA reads TGCGCCAGCAGCCAAGATGGACAGGGGACCTTCGGCTACACCTTC. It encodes CASSQDGQGTFGYTF.

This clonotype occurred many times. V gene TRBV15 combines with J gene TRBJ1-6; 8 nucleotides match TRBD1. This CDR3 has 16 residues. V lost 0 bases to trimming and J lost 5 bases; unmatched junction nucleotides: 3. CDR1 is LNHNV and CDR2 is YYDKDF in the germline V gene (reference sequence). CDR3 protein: CATSRDKGQDNSPLHF. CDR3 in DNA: TGTGCCACCAGCAGAGATAAGGGACAGGATAATTCACCCCTCCACTTT.

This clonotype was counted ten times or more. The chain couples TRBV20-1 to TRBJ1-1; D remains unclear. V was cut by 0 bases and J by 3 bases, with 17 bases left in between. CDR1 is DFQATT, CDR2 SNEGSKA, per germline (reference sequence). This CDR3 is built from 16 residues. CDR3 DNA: TGCAGTGCTAGAGATCTTCAGTTAACCGCTTACACTGAAGCTTTCTTT. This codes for CSARDLQLTAYTEAFF.

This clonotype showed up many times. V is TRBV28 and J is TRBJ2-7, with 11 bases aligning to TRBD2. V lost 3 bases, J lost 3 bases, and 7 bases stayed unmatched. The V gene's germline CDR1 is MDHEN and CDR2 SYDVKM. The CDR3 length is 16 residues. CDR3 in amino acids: CASSLVTSGRIYEQYF. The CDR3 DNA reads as TGTGCCAGCAGTTTGGTCACTAGCGGGAGAATCTACGAGCAGTACTTC.

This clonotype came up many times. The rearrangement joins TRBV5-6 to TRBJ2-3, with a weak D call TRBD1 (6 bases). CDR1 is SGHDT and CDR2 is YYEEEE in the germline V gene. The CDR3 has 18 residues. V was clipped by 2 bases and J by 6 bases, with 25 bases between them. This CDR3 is CASSLASGTLRRRDTQYF. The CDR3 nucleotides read TGTGCCAGCAGCTTAGCCTCCGGGACACTTCGAAGGAGGGATACGCAGTATTTT.

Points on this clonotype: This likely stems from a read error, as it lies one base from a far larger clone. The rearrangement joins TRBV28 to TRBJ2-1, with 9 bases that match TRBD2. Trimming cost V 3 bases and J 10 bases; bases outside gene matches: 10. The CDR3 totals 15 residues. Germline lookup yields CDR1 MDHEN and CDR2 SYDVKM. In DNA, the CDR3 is TGTGCCAGCAGTTTTCTCTCTAGCGGGACCTACGAGCAGTTCTTC. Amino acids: CASSFLSSGTYEQFF. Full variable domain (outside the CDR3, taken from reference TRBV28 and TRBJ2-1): DVKVTQSSRYLVKRTGEKVFLECVQDMDHENMFWYRQDPGLGLRLIYFSYDVKMKEKGDIPEGYSVSREKKERFSLILESASTNQTSMYLCASSFLSSGTYEQFFGPGTRLTVL.

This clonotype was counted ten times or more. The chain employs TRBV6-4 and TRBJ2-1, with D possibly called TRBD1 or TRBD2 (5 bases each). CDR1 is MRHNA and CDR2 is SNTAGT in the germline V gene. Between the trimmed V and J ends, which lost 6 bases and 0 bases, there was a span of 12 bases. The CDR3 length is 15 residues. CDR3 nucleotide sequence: TGTGCCAGCAGCCGGGGCTCCAGCTCCTACAATGAGCAGTTCTTC. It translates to CASSRGSSSYNEQFF.

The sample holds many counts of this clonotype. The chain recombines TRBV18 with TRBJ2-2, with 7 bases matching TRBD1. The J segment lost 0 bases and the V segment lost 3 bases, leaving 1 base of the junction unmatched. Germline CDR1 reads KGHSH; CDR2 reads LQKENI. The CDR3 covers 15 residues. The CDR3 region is CASSPDRANTGELFF. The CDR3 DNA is TGTGCCAGCTCACCCGACAGGGCGAACACCGGGGAGCTGTTTTTT. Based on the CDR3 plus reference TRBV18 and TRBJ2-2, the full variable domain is NAGVMQNPRHLVRRRGQEARLRCSPMKGHSHVYWYRQLPEEGLKFMVYLQKENIIDESGMPKERFSAEFPKEGPSILRIQQVVRGDSAAYFCASSPDRANTGELFFGEGSRLTVL.

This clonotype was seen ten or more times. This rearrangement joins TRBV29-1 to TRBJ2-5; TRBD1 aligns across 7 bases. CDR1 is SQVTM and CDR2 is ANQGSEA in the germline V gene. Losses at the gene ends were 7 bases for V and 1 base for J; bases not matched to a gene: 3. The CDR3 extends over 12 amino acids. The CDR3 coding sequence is TGCAGCGCGGGACAGCTCCAAGAGACCCAGTACTTC. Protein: CSAGQLQETQYF.

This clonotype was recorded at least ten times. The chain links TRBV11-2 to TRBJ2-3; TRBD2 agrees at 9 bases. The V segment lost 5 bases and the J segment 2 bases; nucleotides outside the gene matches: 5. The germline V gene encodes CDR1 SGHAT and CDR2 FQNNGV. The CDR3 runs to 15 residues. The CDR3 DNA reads TGTGCCAGCAGCGGCGGGGGGGGCAACACAGATACGCAGTATTTT. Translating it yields CASSGGGGNTDTQYF.

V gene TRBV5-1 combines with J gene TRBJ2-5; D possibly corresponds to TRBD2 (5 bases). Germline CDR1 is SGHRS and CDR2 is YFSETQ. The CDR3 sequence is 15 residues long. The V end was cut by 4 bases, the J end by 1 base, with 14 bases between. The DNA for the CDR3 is TGCGCCAGCAGCAGACTGACGGACTTCCAAGAGACCCAGTACTTC. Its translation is CASSRLTDFQETQYF.

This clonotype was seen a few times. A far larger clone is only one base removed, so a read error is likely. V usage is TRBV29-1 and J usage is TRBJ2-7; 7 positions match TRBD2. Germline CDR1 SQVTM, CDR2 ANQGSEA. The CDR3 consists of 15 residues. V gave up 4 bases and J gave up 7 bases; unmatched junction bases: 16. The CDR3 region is CSVGSSGATFGEQYF. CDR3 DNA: TGCAGCGTTGGTTCTAGCGGAGCCACTTTCGGTGAGCAGTACTTC.

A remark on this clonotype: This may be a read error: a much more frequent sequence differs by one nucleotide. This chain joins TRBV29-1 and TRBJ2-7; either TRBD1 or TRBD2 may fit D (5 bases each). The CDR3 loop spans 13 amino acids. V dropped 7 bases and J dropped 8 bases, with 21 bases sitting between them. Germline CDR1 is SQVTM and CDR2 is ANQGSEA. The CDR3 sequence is CSAVRAGLGKQYF. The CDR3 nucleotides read TGCAGCGCCGTGAGGGCAGGGCTGGGCAAGCAGTACTTC.

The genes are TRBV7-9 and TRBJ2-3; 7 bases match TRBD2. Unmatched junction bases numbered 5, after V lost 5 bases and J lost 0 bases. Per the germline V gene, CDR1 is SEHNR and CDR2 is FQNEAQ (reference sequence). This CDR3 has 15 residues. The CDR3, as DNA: TGTGCCAGCAGCCAGACTAGCATAAGCACAGATACGCAGTATTTT. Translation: CASSQTSISTDTQYF.

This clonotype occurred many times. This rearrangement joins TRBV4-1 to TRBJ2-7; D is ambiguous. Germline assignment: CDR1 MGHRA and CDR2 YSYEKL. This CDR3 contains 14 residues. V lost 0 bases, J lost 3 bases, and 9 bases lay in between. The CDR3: CASSQDPDLYEQYF. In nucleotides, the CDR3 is TGCGCCAGCAGCCAAGACCCGGACCTCTACGAGCAGTACTTC.

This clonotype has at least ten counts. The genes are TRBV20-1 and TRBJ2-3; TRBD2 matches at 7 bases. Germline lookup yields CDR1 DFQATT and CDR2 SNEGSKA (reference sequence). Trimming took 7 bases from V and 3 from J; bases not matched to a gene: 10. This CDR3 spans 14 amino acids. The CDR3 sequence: CSGWEGLGTDTQYF. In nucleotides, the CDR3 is TGCAGTGGGTGGGAAGGACTAGGGACAGATACGCAGTATTTT.